This is a list of T cell receptor beta chains from one sample in a study of regulatory T cells in long-lasting Graves disease. Each CDR3 protein gets one entry after TCRdb re-called the multiplex PCR reads with MiXCR. Of 560,000 or so distinct CDR3 sequences in the sample, roughly a sixth were seen once. These data are also associated with another study on T cells in Graves' hyperthyroidism and ophthalmopathy.

The sample here was peripheral blood mononuclear cells (PBMCs), taken at new diagnosis, from a patient treated with antithyroid drugs. The receptor set was obtained from a man aged 18 to 35 with Graves disease. The CDR3 runs from the conserved cysteine through the conserved F or W. The order of the fields is J gene, CDR3 length, V gene, clone size, D gene, CDR3 protein, CDR3 DNA. The D gene is left open where the match is weak. Expanded clones get a size class; other rows say once, few or many, or leave the size out.

J gene: TRBJ2-7; CDR3 length: 14; V gene: TRBV6-5; clone size: few; D gene: TRBD2; CDR3 protein: CASSYGTSGYEQYF; CDR3 DNA: TGTGCCAGCAGTTACGGGACTAGCGGGTACGAGCAGTACTTC
J gene: TRBJ2-1; CDR3 length: 12; V gene: TRBV20-1; clone size: .; D gene: .; CDR3 protein: CSATRENNEQFF; CDR3 DNA: TGCAGTGCTACGCGGGAAAACAATGAGCAGTTCTTC
J gene: TRBJ2-7; CDR3 length: 15; V gene: TRBV12-3/TRBV12-4; clone size: many; D gene: TRBD2; CDR3 protein: CASSFYPLAGDEQYF; CDR3 DNA: TGTGCCAGCAGTTTTTATCCACTAGCGGGAGACGAGCAGTACTTC
J gene: TRBJ2-1; CDR3 length: 16; V gene: TRBV2; clone size: .; D gene: TRBD2; CDR3 protein: CASSEGTSGRFNEQFF; CDR3 DNA: TGTGCCAGCAGTGAAGGGACTAGCGGGAGGTTCAATGAGCAGTTCTTC
J gene: TRBJ2-1; CDR3 length: 15; V gene: TRBV27; clone size: .; D gene: TRBD2; CDR3 protein: CASPGTSGPYNEQFF; CDR3 DNA: TGTGCCAGCCCGGGGACTAGCGGACCCTACAATGAGCAGTTCTTC
J gene: TRBJ1-1; CDR3 length: 15; V gene: TRBV3-1; clone size: many; D gene: TRBD1; CDR3 protein: CASSQERGRNTEAFF; CDR3 DNA: TGTGCCAGCAGCCAAGAGAGGGGGCGGAACACTGAAGCTTTCTTT
J gene: TRBJ2-7; CDR3 length: 17; V gene: TRBV3-1; clone size: many; D gene: TRBD2; CDR3 protein: CASSQAISGSLTYEQYF; CDR3 DNA: TGTGCCAGCAGCCAAGCGATCAGCGGGAGCCTTACCTACGAGCAGTACTTC
J gene: TRBJ2-7; CDR3 length: 12; V gene: TRBV20-1; clone size: many; D gene: TRBD1; CDR3 protein: CSADRGPNEQYF; CDR3 DNA: TGCAGTGCTGACAGGGGGCCGAACGAGCAGTACTTC
J gene: TRBJ2-3; CDR3 length: 16; V gene: TRBV6-2/TRBV6-3; clone size: few; D gene: TRBD2; CDR3 protein: CASSSHGLESTDTQYF; CDR3 DNA: TGTGCCAGCAGTAGCCATGGACTAGAAAGCACAGATACGCAGTATTTT
J gene: TRBJ1-2; CDR3 length: 13; V gene: TRBV9; clone size: .; D gene: .; CDR3 protein: CASTGRRGYGYTF; CDR3 DNA: TGTGCCAGCACAGGCAGGCGGGGCTATGGCTACACCTTC
J gene: TRBJ2-1; CDR3 length: 11; V gene: TRBV7-2; clone size: few; D gene: .; CDR3 protein: CAGSLWNEQFF; CDR3 DNA: TGTGCCGGCAGCTTATGGAACGAGCAGTTCTTC
J gene: TRBJ2-4; CDR3 length: 15; V gene: TRBV4-1; clone size: few; D gene: .; CDR3 protein: CASSQGREVKNIQYF; CDR3 DNA: TGCGCCAGCAGCCAGGGAAGGGAGGTCAAAAACATTCAGTACTTC
J gene: TRBJ2-2; CDR3 length: 15; V gene: TRBV3-1; clone size: many; D gene: .; CDR3 protein: CASSQGAGVAGELFF; CDR3 DNA: TGTGCCAGCAGCCAAGGGGCAGGGGTAGCCGGGGAGCTGTTTTTT
J gene: TRBJ2-3; CDR3 length: 16; V gene: TRBV7-3; clone size: .; D gene: TRBD1; CDR3 protein: CASSSPSGQGADTQYF; CDR3 DNA: TGTGCCAGCAGCTCCCCCTCGGGACAGGGGGCAGATACGCAGTATTTT
J gene: TRBJ1-1; CDR3 length: 13; V gene: TRBV29-1; clone size: many; D gene: .; CDR3 protein: CSVGGWVNTEAFF; CDR3 DNA: TGCAGCGTTGGAGGTTGGGTGAACACTGAAGCTTTCTTT
J gene: TRBJ2-1; CDR3 length: 18; V gene: TRBV3-1; clone size: few; D gene: TRBD2; CDR3 protein: CASSPTRVFAGAYNEQFF; CDR3 DNA: TGTGCCAGCAGCCCAACGCGTGTTTTTGCGGGAGCCTACAATGAGCAGTTCTTC
J gene: TRBJ1-2; CDR3 length: 14; V gene: TRBV12-3/TRBV12-4; clone size: few; D gene: .; CDR3 protein: CASSLLVGSYGYTF; CDR3 DNA: TGTGCCAGCAGTTTGCTGGTCGGTAGCTATGGCTACACCTTC
J gene: TRBJ2-2; CDR3 length: 12; V gene: TRBV30; clone size: many; D gene: .; CDR3 protein: CAWSSTPGELFF; CDR3 DNA: TGTGCCTGGAGTTCCACCCCCGGGGAGCTGTTTTTT
J gene: TRBJ1-4; CDR3 length: 16; V gene: TRBV6-4; clone size: .; D gene: TRBD1; CDR3 protein: CASSDSGTGRNEKLFF; CDR3 DNA: TGTGCCAGCAGTGACTCGGGGACAGGACGGAATGAAAAACTGTTTTTT
J gene: TRBJ2-7; CDR3 length: 15; V gene: TRBV27; clone size: .; D gene: TRBD2; CDR3 protein: CATGRVSGPSYEQYF; CDR3 DNA: TGTGCCACGGGGAGGGTAAGCGGGCCTTCCTACGAGCAGTACTTC
J gene: TRBJ2-7; CDR3 length: 15; V gene: TRBV6-2/TRBV6-3; clone size: many; D gene: .; CDR3 protein: CASSGRTDYRPEQYF; CDR3 DNA: TGTGCCAGCAGCGGAAGGACTGACTATAGACCCGAGCAGTACTTC
J gene: TRBJ1-6; CDR3 length: 13; V gene: TRBV6-1; clone size: .; D gene: TRBD1; CDR3 protein: CASSTGENSPLHF; CDR3 DNA: TGTGCCAGCAGTACAGGGGAGAATTCACCCCTCCACTTT
J gene: TRBJ1-5; CDR3 length: 14; V gene: TRBV18; clone size: .; D gene: .; CDR3 protein: CASSYGGGPQPQHF; CDR3 DNA: TGTGCCAGCTCATATGGGGGGGGCCCTCAGCCCCAGCATTTT
J gene: TRBJ1-4; CDR3 length: 14; V gene: TRBV30; clone size: many; D gene: .; CDR3 protein: CAWSVRGENEKLFF; CDR3 DNA: TGTGCCTGGAGTGTACGGGGGGAGAATGAAAAACTGTTTTTT
J gene: TRBJ2-1; CDR3 length: 18; V gene: TRBV7-9; clone size: many; D gene: TRBD2; CDR3 protein: CASSPLVSGRASYNEQFF; CDR3 DNA: TGTGCCAGCAGCCCATTGGTCTCCGGGAGGGCCTCCTACAATGAGCAGTTCTTC
J gene: TRBJ1-1; CDR3 length: 16; V gene: TRBV12-5; clone size: .; D gene: TRBD1; CDR3 protein: CASGFGQVLGGTEAFF; CDR3 DNA: TGTGCTAGTGGTTTCGGACAGGTCCTCGGGGGGACTGAAGCTTTCTTT
J gene: TRBJ2-1; CDR3 length: 16; V gene: TRBV4-1; clone size: .; D gene: .; CDR3 protein: CASSQEILRTYNEQFF; CDR3 DNA: TGCGCCAGCAGCCAAGAGATTCTCAGGACCTACAATGAGCAGTTCTTC
J gene: TRBJ2-3; CDR3 length: 13; V gene: TRBV6-5; clone size: many; D gene: .; CDR3 protein: CASSYWGLDTQYF; CDR3 DNA: TGTGCCAGCAGTTATTGGGGTCTTGATACGCAGTATTTT
J gene: TRBJ2-2; CDR3 length: 16; V gene: TRBV20-1; clone size: few; D gene: TRBD2; CDR3 protein: CSASEELAGGGGELFF; CDR3 DNA: TGCAGTGCTAGTGAGGAACTAGCGGGAGGAGGCGGGGAGCTGTTTTTT
J gene: TRBJ2-1; CDR3 length: 14; V gene: TRBV5-8; clone size: few; D gene: TRBD2; CDR3 protein: CASSRTGGGVEQFF; CDR3 DNA: TGTGCCAGCAGCCGGACGGGGGGGGGCGTTGAGCAGTTCTTC
J gene: TRBJ1-2; CDR3 length: 12; V gene: TRBV7-9; clone size: .; D gene: TRBD1; CDR3 protein: CASSSGDRGHTF; CDR3 DNA: TGTGCCAGCAGCTCCGGGGACAGGGGGCACACCTTC
J gene: TRBJ2-5; CDR3 length: 14; V gene: TRBV7-2; clone size: many; D gene: .; CDR3 protein: CASSFLGVRETQYF; CDR3 DNA: TGTGCCAGCAGCTTCCTGGGAGTAAGGGAGACCCAGTACTTC
J gene: TRBJ1-3; CDR3 length: 15; V gene: TRBV4-1; clone size: .; D gene: .; CDR3 protein: CASSHPSRAGNTIYF; CDR3 DNA: TGCGCCAGCAGCCACCCGTCCAGGGCTGGAAACACCATATATTTT
J gene: TRBJ1-4; CDR3 length: 14; V gene: TRBV4-2; clone size: .; D gene: TRBD1; CDR3 protein: CASTLDRWDEKLFF; CDR3 DNA: TGTGCCAGCACCCTGGACAGGTGGGATGAAAAACTGTTTTTT
J gene: TRBJ2-7; CDR3 length: 18; V gene: TRBV7-9; clone size: many; D gene: TRBD2; CDR3 protein: CASSLEGKRGGSSYEQYF; CDR3 DNA: TGTGCCAGCAGCTTAGAGGGGAAGCGGGGAGGAAGCTCCTACGAGCAGTACTTC
J gene: TRBJ2-2; CDR3 length: 15; V gene: TRBV11-2; clone size: few; D gene: TRBD2; CDR3 protein: CASSFGTSGSAELFF; CDR3 DNA: TGTGCCAGCAGCTTCGGGACTAGCGGGAGCGCGGAGCTGTTTTTT
J gene: TRBJ2-1; CDR3 length: 16; V gene: TRBV4-1; clone size: few; D gene: .; CDR3 protein: CASSQEAGTGRLEQFF; CDR3 DNA: TGCGCCAGCAGCCAAGAGGCTGGAACGGGAAGGCTTGAGCAGTTCTTC
J gene: TRBJ1-1; CDR3 length: 13; V gene: TRBV15; clone size: few; D gene: TRBD1; CDR3 protein: CATSAEGGSEAFF; CDR3 DNA: TGTGCCACCAGTGCGGAAGGGGGCTCTGAAGCTTTCTTT
J gene: TRBJ2-1; CDR3 length: 15; V gene: TRBV27; clone size: many; D gene: TRBD2; CDR3 protein: CASKLAGGWYNEQFF; CDR3 DNA: TGTGCCAGCAAACTAGCGGGAGGGTGGTACAATGAGCAGTTCTTC
J gene: TRBJ2-1; CDR3 length: 12; V gene: TRBV7-3; clone size: .; D gene: .; CDR3 protein: CASSLNRNEQFF; CDR3 DNA: TGTGCCAGCAGCTTAAATCGGAATGAGCAGTTCTTC
J gene: TRBJ1-1; CDR3 length: 13; V gene: TRBV10-3; clone size: few; D gene: TRBD1; CDR3 protein: CAILRGLNTEAFF; CDR3 DNA: TGTGCCATCCTCAGGGGGTTGAACACTGAAGCTTTCTTT
J gene: TRBJ1-1; CDR3 length: 17; V gene: TRBV7-9; clone size: .; D gene: TRBD1; CDR3 protein: CASSPGQGGVQNTEAFF; CDR3 DNA: TGTGCCAGCAGCCCCGGACAGGGGGGAGTTCAGAACACTGAAGCTTTCTTT
J gene: TRBJ2-7; CDR3 length: 13; V gene: TRBV5-6; clone size: .; D gene: TRBD1; CDR3 protein: CASSLTRGPEQYF; CDR3 DNA: TGTGCCAGCAGCTTGACCAGGGGGCCCGAGCAGTACTTC
J gene: TRBJ1-2; CDR3 length: 13; V gene: TRBV4-1; clone size: many; D gene: .; CDR3 protein: CASSQGAGTGYTF; CDR3 DNA: TGCGCCAGCAGCCAAGGTGCCGGGACTGGCTACACCTTC
J gene: TRBJ1-5; CDR3 length: 15; V gene: TRBV6-1; clone size: many; D gene: TRBD1; CDR3 protein: CASSPLRQGNQPQHF; CDR3 DNA: TGTGCCAGCAGCCCCCTTCGACAGGGTAATCAGCCCCAGCATTTT